The 9 T cell receptor beta chains below were found in one sample sequenced in a study of blood T cell repertoires in COVID-19. The table came from immunoSEQ multiplex PCR; TCRdb's copy has only in-frame clones and leaves some out. The table records 25,000 or so clones, 85% to 95% of them present only once. The material sequenced was peripheral blood. All receptors derive from a human donor with active COVID-19. The donor label of this sample is uncertain.

The genes are TRBV6-6 and TRBJ1-4, with D tentatively TRBD1 (5 bases). Germline loops: CDR1 MNHNY, CDR2 SVGAGI (reference sequence). The V end lost 7 bases, the J end lost 4 bases, and 16 bases lay between the germline ends. There are 15 residues in the CDR3. CDR3 residues: CASNPRDYGNEKLFF. In DNA form, the CDR3 reads TGTGCCAGCAACCCCAGGGATTATGGTAATGAAAAACTGTTTTTT.

This clone appeared once. This chain connects TRBV24-1 to TRBJ2-1, with 8 bases matching TRBD2. The V and J ends lost 9 bases and 12 bases, in that order; junction bases with no gene match: 9. Germline loops: CDR1 KGHDR, CDR2 SFDVKD. This CDR3 spans 12 amino acids. CDR3 region: CATQSAAGGQFF. Written as DNA, the CDR3 is TGTGCCACCCAAAGCGCGGCGGGAGGGCAGTTCTTC.

This clone was seen a single time. The rearrangement joins TRBV5-1 to TRBJ1-4; 8 bases agree with TRBD1. This CDR3 is 17 amino acids long. Germline CDR1 and CDR2: SGHRS and YFSETQ. Unmatched junction bases numbered 7, after V lost 0 bases and J lost 3 bases. The CDR3 region has the DNA TGCGCCAGCAGCTTGGCCAGGACAGGGCTACCTAATGAAAAACTGTTTTTT. Protein sequence: CASSLARTGLPNEKLFF.

The gene calls are TRBV6-5 and TRBJ1-4, with 9 bases matching TRBD1. CDR1 and CDR2 from the germline V gene are MNHEY and SVGAGI. J lost 8 bases, V lost 4 bases, and 8 bases had no gene match. CDR3 length: 15 amino acids. This chain's CDR3 is CASSLWTGVGEKLFF. In nucleotides, the CDR3 is TGTGCCAGCAGTTTGTGGACAGGGGTAGGGGAAAAACTGTTTTTT.

This chain joins TRBV5-1 and TRBJ2-7; 9 nucleotides align to TRBD1. CDR1 and CDR2 (germline): SGHRS, YFSETQ. Trimming took 1 base from V and 6 from J; bases not matched to a gene: 8. The CDR3 has 15 residues. CDR3 DNA sequence: TGCGCCAGCAGCTTGCTCCCGGGACAGGGATTCGAGCAGTACTTC. Its translation: CASSLLPGQGFEQYF.

This chain joins TRBV29-1 and TRBJ2-3; 9 bases agree with TRBD2. The CDR3 consists of 15 residues. V gave up 3 bases and J gave up 5 bases; unmatched junction bases: 9. Looked up from germline, CDR1 is SQVTM and CDR2 is ANQGSEA. The CDR3 sequence: CSVDGGGRARDTQYF. In DNA, the CDR3 is TGCAGCGTTGATGGCGGCGGGAGGGCCCGAGATACGCAGTATTTT.

The rearrangement uses TRBV19 and TRBJ2-7; TRBD1 matches 7 bases. Per germline, CDR1 LNHDA and CDR2 SQIVND (reference sequence). V dropped 7 bases and J dropped 5; count of bases not matched to a gene: 11. CDR3 length: 14 residues. This CDR3 is CASTMTGMVHEQYF. For the CDR3, the DNA is TGTGCCAGTACCATGACAGGGATGGTCCACGAGCAGTACTTC.

The chain links TRBV6-2 or TRBV6-3 to TRBJ2-3; 7 nucleotides line up with TRBD1. Germline V gene lookup returns CDR1 MNHEY and CDR2 SVGEGT. The V gene end was trimmed by 6 bases and the J gene end by 3 bases; junction bases not matched to a gene: 0. CDR3 length equals 12 residues. The CDR3 DNA follows: TGTGCCAGCAGCAGGGGGACAGATACGCAGTATTTT. Amino acids: CASSRGTDTQYF.

The rearrangement joins TRBV3-1 (or the pseudogene TRBV3-2) to TRBJ2-5; 10 bases agree with TRBD1. Germline trimming cut 4 bases from V and 9 bases from J; bases unmatched to any gene: 8. Germline CDR1 is LGHDT and CDR2 is YNNKEL (reference sequence). CDR3 length equals 14 residues. CDR3 protein: CASSRVPGQGSQYF. The CDR3 nucleotides read TGTGCCAGCAGCCGAGTCCCGGGACAGGGGTCCCAGTACTTC.